The 2 T cell receptor beta chains presented below share a single source sample, sequenced in a study of control samples from healthy donors and cancer patients. Method: immunoSEQ multiplex PCR; TCRdb's copy keeps in-frame clones and lacks some. This sample has approximately 160,000 clones, with around 95% found just once. Input material: blood. These receptors came from a woman aged 55 to 70 in good health.

The chain joins TRBV11-2 to TRBJ1-2, with no clear D. The length of the CDR3 is 14 residues. The ends were cut back, 0 bases at V and 3 bases at J, with 8 bases in the middle. Looked up from germline, CDR1 is SGHAT and CDR2 is FQNNGV. The CDR3 nucleotides are TGTGCCAGCAGCTTAGATTCTGGCGACTATGGCTACACCTTC. The encoded protein is CASSLDSGDYGYTF.

The chain couples TRBV13 to TRBJ1-2; D is ambiguous. The germline V gene has CDR1 PRHDT and CDR2 FYEKMQ (reference sequence). The CDR3 consists of 13 residues. V was trimmed by 5 bases and J by 8 bases, leaving 15 bases between them. CDR3 protein: CASSPDGSNGYTF. CDR3 in DNA: TGTGCCAGCAGCCCAGATGGCAGTAACGGCTACACCTTC.